This is a list of T cell receptor beta chains from one sample in a study of glioma-infiltrating T cells after dendritic cell vaccination. Libraries were prepared by immunoSEQ multiplex PCR; TCRdb keeps only in-frame clonotypes and omits some of them. The sample records more than 55,000 clones, more than 75% being singletons. The sample consisted of blood, taken after dendritic cell vaccination. Source of these receptors: a human donor with glioblastoma. Both conserved end residues are part of each CDR3. D genes are given only for firm matches.

D gene: -; V gene: TRBV19; J gene: TRBJ1-5; CDR3 protein: CASGDSNQPQHF; CDR3 DNA: TGTGCCAGCGGGGATAGCAATCAGCCCCAGCATTTT
D gene: -; V gene: TRBV6-5; J gene: TRBJ1-3; CDR3 protein: CASSGTSVGNTIYF; CDR3 DNA: TGTGCCAGCAGCGGGACATCGGTTGGAAACACCATATATTTT
D gene: -; V gene: TRBV15; J gene: TRBJ1-2; CDR3 protein: CATSSSLLTKVGGYTF; CDR3 DNA: TGTGCCACCAGCAGCTCGTTACTGACGAAAGTCGGGGGCTACACCTTC
D gene: -; V gene: TRBV9; J gene: TRBJ1-3; CDR3 protein: CASSVWGEVSGNTIYF; CDR3 DNA: TGTGCCAGCAGCGTATGGGGGGAGGTCTCTGGAAACACCATATATTTT
D gene: -; V gene: TRBV9; J gene: TRBJ2-7; CDR3 protein: CASSLRAGTYEQYF; CDR3 DNA: TGTGCCAGCAGCCTCCGAGCAGGGACCTACGAGCAGTACTTC
D gene: -; V gene: TRBV6-1; J gene: TRBJ1-1; CDR3 protein: CASSEVQGATEAFF; CDR3 DNA: TGTGCCAGCAGTGAAGTACAGGGTGCCACTGAAGCTTTCTTT
D gene: -; V gene: TRBV10-3; J gene: TRBJ2-1; CDR3 protein: CASLGEGYNEQFF; CDR3 DNA: TGTGCCAGCCTAGGGGAAGGGTACAATGAGCAGTTCTTC
D gene: -; V gene: TRBV5-1; J gene: TRBJ1-4; CDR3 protein: CASRPTVTTNEKLFF; CDR3 DNA: TGCGCCAGCAGACCGACAGTTACAACTAATGAAAAACTGTTTTTT
D gene: TRBD2; V gene: TRBV5-1; J gene: TRBJ2-7; CDR3 protein: CASSTATSGGAYEQYF; CDR3 DNA: TGCGCCAGCAGCACCGCTACTAGCGGGGGGGCCTACGAGCAGTACTTC
D gene: -; V gene: TRBV11-3; J gene: TRBJ2-3; CDR3 protein: CASSSGGDYTDTQYF; CDR3 DNA: TGTGCCAGCAGCTCGGGCGGTGACTACACAGATACGCAGTATTTT
D gene: -; V gene: TRBV7-9; J gene: TRBJ1-1; CDR3 protein: CASSLVAVADTEAFF; CDR3 DNA: TGTGCCAGCAGCTTAGTTGCGGTCGCGGACACTGAAGCTTTCTTT